The 13 T cell receptor beta chains in this list originate from one sample, sequenced in a study of identical twins' blood T cells. Each CDR3 protein is one row after TCRdb ran MiXCR on the 5' RACE reads. The sample lists around 380,000 distinct CDR3 sequences, 25% to 35% seen once, with around 5.6% in the top ten. Source material: PBMCs. These receptors were obtained from a woman aged 18-55 years in good health.

In this sample, this clonotype turned up many times. V and J are TRBV6-1 and TRBJ1-1; perhaps TRBD1 as D (5 bases). Germline CDR1 and CDR2: MNHNS and SASEGT. V lost 7 bases to trimming and J lost 1 base, with 13 bases between them. The CDR3 covers 14 residues. The CDR3 DNA is TGTGCCAGCACTCCGGGACCTAAGAACACTGAAGCTTTCTTT. Protein product: CASTPGPKNTEAFF.

This clonotype was seen many times. The chain couples TRBV9 to TRBJ2-1; D uncertain. This CDR3 has 11 residues. Germline CDR1 reads SGDLS; CDR2 reads YYNGEE. Trimming removed 0 bases from V and 8 bases from J, with 3 bases in between. The CDR3 sequence is CASSVGHEQFF. The CDR3 bases are TGTGCCAGCAGCGTAGGACATGAGCAGTTCTTC.

The table lists this clonotype with a few counts. A much larger clone differs by one base, so this may be a read error. The chain is built from TRBV6-4 and TRBJ2-1; 7 bases fit TRBD2. The length of the CDR3 is 15 residues. CDR1 MRHNA and CDR2 SNTAGT come from the germline V gene. CDR3 DNA: TGTGCCAGCAGTGACGGGGGGGAGAACTACAATGAGCAGCTCTTC. The encoded protein is CASSDGGENYNEQLF.

A note on this clonotype: Germline is not matched at one junction end, which may reflect a read error. This chain connects TRBV2 to TRBJ1-5; D uncertain. Germline V gene lookup returns CDR1 SNHLY and CDR2 FYNNEI. The CDR3 is 15 amino acids. The CDR3 region has the DNA TGTGCAAGCAACGGTGTATACCCCATAGGCCAGCCCCAGCATTTT. Its translation is CASNGVYPIGQPQHF.

The rearrangement joins TRBV6-4 to TRBJ2-7; a possible D gene is TRBD1 (5 bases). Deletions cut 0 bases from V and 3 bases from J, with 15 bases between. CDR3 size: 16 residues. The germline gives CDR1 MRHNA, CDR2 SNTAGT. CDR3 nucleotide sequence: TGTGCCAGCAGTGACTCGATAAGGCAGGGATTCTACGAGCAGTACTTC. Amino acid sequence: CASSDSIRQGFYEQYF.

A few counts support this clonotype. This chain links TRBV14 with TRBJ1-1, with 7 bases aligning to TRBD1. Germline loops: CDR1 SGHDN, CDR2 FVKESK. CDR3 length: 15 amino acids. V dropped 4 bases and J dropped 5; count of bases not matched to a gene: 10. The CDR3 reads CASSRLTGVRTEAFF. DNA for the CDR3: TGTGCCAGCAGCCGCCTCACAGGGGTACGGACTGAAGCTTTCTTT.

This chain's CDR3 is CASSQHGNTIYF. The CDR3 DNA sequence: TGTGCCAGCAGCCAACACGGAAACACCATATATTTT. The V gene is TRBV3-1, the J gene TRBJ1-3; D not resolved. V lost 2 bases and J 4 bases, leaving 3 bases between the germline ends. CDR1 is LGHDT, CDR2 YNNKEL, per germline (reference sequence). This CDR3 has 12 residues. The full variable domain, with the rest looked up from reference TRBV3-1 and TRBJ1-3, is DTAVSQTPKYLVTQMGNDKSIKCEQNLGHDTMYWYKQDSKKFLKIMFSYNNKELIINETVPNRFSPKSPDKAHLNLHINSLELGDSAVYFCASSQHGNTIYFGEGSWLTVV.

Worth noting for this clonotype: The junction does not match germline at one end; this may be a read error. V gene TRBV4-2 combines with J gene TRBJ2-1; TRBD2 agrees at 10 bases. CDR3 length: 15 amino acids. Germline V CDR1 and CDR2: LGHNA, YNFKEQ. CDR3 in DNA: TGTGCCAGCAGCAAAGAACCTAGCGGGGGAAATGAGCAGTTCTTC. Its protein is CASSKEPSGGNEQFF.

This clonotype has only a few counts. CDR3 DNA: TGCGCCAGCAGCGACACAGGGGGCTCGTCGGACACTGAAGCTTTCTTT. It codes for CASSDTGGSSDTEAFF. This chain links TRBV5-1 with TRBJ1-1; 9 bases match TRBD1. This CDR3 spans 16 amino acids. J was trimmed by 3 bases and V by 4 bases; bases with no gene match: 10. Looked up from germline, CDR1 is SGHRS and CDR2 is YFSETQ.

Only one count was recorded for this clonotype. The chain recombines TRBV11-2 with TRBJ1-4; no clear D. Trimming took off 5 bases at V and 7 bases at J, with 17 bases between the two ends. CDR3 length equals 15 residues. Germline assignment: CDR1 SGHAT and CDR2 FQNNGV. CDR3 sequence (DNA): TGTGCCAGCAGCCTACGACGGGCCTGGGGTGAAAAACTGTTTTTT. Translation gives CASSLRRAWGEKLFF.

The V gene is TRBV15, the J gene TRBJ2-4, with a tentative D call TRBD1 (6 bases). This CDR3 has 16 amino acids. V lost 0 bases and J lost 3, with 12 bases in between. The V gene's germline CDR1 is LNHNV and CDR2 YYDKDF (reference sequence). Here the CDR3 DNA reads TGTGCCACCAGCAGAGATAAGGGCAGGGGCAAAAACATTCAGTACTTC. Residues: CATSRDKGRGKNIQYF.

The sample holds a few counts of this clonotype. This rearrangement joins TRBV7-9 to TRBJ1-2; D uncertain. V was trimmed by 1 base and J by 4 bases, leaving 10 bases between them. The CDR3 contains 14 residues. The germline gives CDR1 SEHNR, CDR2 FQNEAQ (reference sequence). The CDR3: CASSLDIKSYGYTF. CDR3 nucleotide sequence: TGTGCCAGCAGCTTAGACATCAAGAGCTATGGCTACACCTTC.

This clonotype was detected a few times. V and J are TRBV29-1 and TRBJ1-1, with D possibly TRBD1 on 6 matching bases. The germline CDR1 and CDR2 sequences are SQVTM and ANQGSEA. The CDR3 length is 13 residues. The germline V and J ends were trimmed by 7 bases and 4 bases, with 16 bases remaining between them. The CDR3 here is CSGLRGEGTEAFF. CDR3 sequence (DNA): TGCAGCGGTCTCAGGGGCGAGGGCACTGAAGCTTTCTTT.